This T cell receptor (beta chain) was documented in a study of regulatory T cells in long-lasting Graves disease. Turning to this clonotype: No antigen is known for it.

The TCR beta library used iRepertoire HTBI primers with Arm-PCR amplification of CDR3. TCRdb ran MiXCR on the multiplex PCR reads and lists one entry per CDR3 protein. The sample has some 230,000 distinct CDR3 sequences, approximately 20% seen once; the top ten hold approximately 20%. V was pared by 6 bases and J by 3 bases, with 8 bases of the junction left unmatched. This CDR3 is built from 13 residues. CDR1 DFQATT and CDR2 SNEGSKA come from the germline V gene (reference sequence). Time point in this sample: newly diagnosed GD, antithyroid drugs for less than 3 months. PBMC-derived RNA was used for the TCR library. Graves' disease diagnoses used American Thyroid Association guidelines. The study's findings and limits: Persistent Graves' cases showed lower TCR diversity than newly diagnosed cases. Blood alone, not thyroid tissue, was studied. Favoring TRBV28, TRBJ1-2 and TRBJ2-5 was a feature seen in persistent disease.

The chain has TRBV20-1 and TRBJ2-7; 7 bases are shared with TRBD2. The sample here was peripheral blood mononuclear cells (PBMCs), taken at new diagnosis, from a patient treated with antithyroid drugs. This clonotype was obtained from a female donor with Graves disease. The CDR3 sequence is CSAWGGGDYEQYF. CDR3 DNA sequence: TGCAGTGCCTGGGGGGGGGGGGACTACGAGCAGTACTTC.